The T cell receptor (beta chain) described here comes from a study of post-analysis software for immune sequencing data. Broader study findings: Comparison of patients with controls showed about 5 TRBV segments more frequent in patients, TRBV5-6, TRBV5-1 and TRBV20-1 among them.

Regarding this clonotype: Its target is unknown.

Trimming took off 3 bases at V and 5 bases at J, with 9 bases between the two ends. The CDR3 covers 12 residues. Germline CDR1 DFQATT, CDR2 SNEGSKA (reference sequence). Tagging with unique molecular identifiers was a feature of the TCR beta cDNA libraries. TCRdb re-called the PCR reads with MiXCR, one entry per CDR3 protein. The repertoire holds hundreds of thousands of distinct CDR3 sequences, with 25% to 30% as singletons. This receptor was identified in a girl under 18 with multiple sclerosis. The sequencing input was blood. The chain carries TRBV20-1 and TRBJ2-3; D gene unclear. CDR3 in amino acids: CSARAHGDTQYF. The CDR3 DNA follows: TGCAGTGCTAGGGCCCACGGAGATACGCAGTATTTT.